This paragraph reports one TCR beta chain. Noted time point: peripheral blood 6 weeks after treatment start. The data were obtained in a study of PD-L1 blockade in urothelial cancer. The protocol was immunoSEQ multiplex PCR, while the TCRdb copy is restricted to in-frame clones and leaves out a portion. The sample carries about 35,000 clones, roughly 82% recorded once. The CDR3 runs to 14 residues. The germline V gene has CDR1 SGHAT and CDR2 FQNNGV. With 7 bases removed from V and 4 bases from J, the gap between germline ends came to 14 bases. The TCR was taken from a man aged 35-49 years with urothelial cancer. This chain uses TRBV11-2 with TRBJ1-3, with no clear D. The specimen comprised PBMCs, sampled around atezolizumab (anti-PD-L1) treatment. The CDR3 sequence is CASTPLLEGNTIYF. The CDR3 DNA reads as TGTGCCAGCACTCCCTTGCTAGAGGGAAACACCATATATTTT.